In its sample, the clone carrying this T cell receptor beta chain was seen many times. Its antigen is not identified. The study based diagnoses on clinical symptoms, serum thyroxine and TRAb, thyroid ultrasound and orbital computed tomography. The data derive from a study of T cells in Graves' hyperthyroidism and ophthalmopathy. Study-wide results and caveats: Blood also contained most expanded thyroid clonotypes above 0.001.

Amplification of TCR beta CDR3 regions used RNA as the template. HTBI primers were used for first-round RT-PCR of the TCR CDR3. Via MiXCR, TCRdb re-called the multiplex PCR reads, giving one row per CDR3 protein. The sample includes 450,000 to 700,000 distinct CDR3 sequences, about 45% of them seen just once. The receptor was derived from an adult woman with Graves' disease, either hyperthyroidism or ophthalmopathy (not recorded which). The sequencing input was peripheral blood or thyroid tissue (not recorded which).

The CDR3 DNA is TGCAGCGTTAGATGGAGTTTTGGCACTGAAGCTTTCTTT. It yields the protein CSVRWSFGTEAFF. This sequence joins TRBV29-1 and TRBJ1-1, with D uncertain. Trimming cost V 5 bases and J 4 bases, with 14 bases left between them. In germline, CDR1 is SQVTM, CDR2 ANQGSEA. This CDR3 is built from 13 residues.